The clone carrying this T cell receptor (beta chain) appeared many times. V gave up 8 bases and J gave up 5 bases, with 9 bases separating them. This CDR3 has 11 amino acids. The V gene's germline CDR1 is SNHLY and CDR2 FYNNEI. The entry originates in a study of tumor-infiltrating lymphocytes in primary liver carcinoma. Researchers generated TCR beta cDNA from roughly 520 ng of total RNA, relying on a constant-region primer. Construction of TCR beta libraries relied on three successive nested multiplex PCR rounds employing slightly modified ARM-PCR. Running 10 cycles apiece, the first two PCR rounds relied on TRBV1-TRBV30 forward primers together with a C-beta reverse primer. One entry per CDR3 protein, called by TCRdb with MiXCR from the multiplex PCR reads. Among roughly 86,000 distinct CDR3 sequences, approximately 68% were seen once, and the ten largest hold around 25%. From unsorted bulk tissue weighing about 20-31 mg, DNA and RNA were co-extracted.

Specimen: tumor-adjacent normal liver tissue. The receptor comes from a man aged 35-49 years with primary liver carcinoma and hepatitis B virus infection. V gene TRBV2 combines with J gene TRBJ2-5; TRBD2 is a possible D gene (5 bases). The CDR3 region has the DNA TGTGCCAGCGCCCCGGGGGAGACCCAGTACTTC. Its translation: CASAPGETQYF. Full variable domain (missing parts from reference TRBV2 and TRBJ2-5): EPEVTQTPSHQVTQMGQEVILRCVPISNHLYFYWYRQILGQKVEFLVSFYNNEISEKSEIFDDQFSVERPDGSNFTLKIRSTKLEDSAMYFCASAPGETQYFGPGTRLLVL.